The 32 T cell receptor beta chains listed next were all sequenced from one sample in a study of response to subunit inactivated influenza vaccine (dated by TCRdb to the late 2010s). Receptor amplification or capture employed RT-PCR. Sequenced on an Illumina HiSeq 2500. TCRdb trimmed the raw reads at Q25, called clones with MiXCR and kept productive beta chains. Each CDR3 protein appears once, grouped with its most common genes and DNA. Present in this sample are under 850,000 distinct CDR3 sequences, around 18% of which were seen just once. The top ten clonotypes cover 11% of the sample. The sequenced sample was PBMCs from blood, obtained roughly 5 days after vaccination. These receptors were obtained from a man in his fifties or sixties who received an inactivated influenza vaccine. Donor details come from another sample of the same person, matched by shared clones.

This sequence joins TRBV29-1 and TRBJ2-7; 8 positions agree with TRBD2. The germline V gene encodes CDR1 SQVTM and CDR2 ANQGSEA. The J segment lost 2 bases and the V segment lost 0 bases, leaving 15 bases of the junction unmatched. The CDR3 is made up of 18 amino acids. CDR3 protein: CSVEDRSMGYGRAYEQYF. CDR3 bases: TGCAGCGTTGAAGATCGGTCCATGGGTTACGGGAGGGCCTACGAGCAGTACTTC.

Ten or more counts support this clonotype. The V and J genes are TRBV12-3 or TRBV12-4 and TRBJ2-7, with D tentatively TRBD1 (6 bases). This CDR3 comprises 14 residues. Trimming pared 7 bases from V and 0 bases from J, leaving 13 bases between. The CDR3 DNA reads TGTGCCAGCAAACCGACAGGAAGCTCCTACGAGCAGTACTTC. Translation gives CASKPTGSSYEQYF.

The chain uses TRBV28 and TRBJ2-7, with a tentative D call TRBD1 (6 bases). The CDR3 sequence is 16 residues long. Trimming cost V 4 bases and J 4 bases, with 20 bases left between them. The germline V gene has CDR1 MDHEN and CDR2 SYDVKM. DNA of the CDR3: TGTGCCAGCAGTTCGGGACATCGTATTATCTCATACGAGCAGTACTTC. Translation: CASSSGHRIISYEQYF. The variable domain in full, completed from reference TRBV28 and TRBJ2-7, reads DVKVTQSSRYLVKRTGEKVFLECVQDMDHENMFWYRQDPGLGLRLIYFSYDVKMKEKGDIPEGYSVSREKKERFSLILESASTNQTSMYLCASSSGHRIISYEQYFGPGTRLTVT.

At least ten counts were recorded for this clonotype. This chain links TRBV6-5 with TRBJ2-2; no clear D. V lost 2 bases, J lost 6 bases, and 4 bases lay in between. CDR3 length equals 12 residues. Germline CDR1 reads MNHEY; CDR2 reads SVGAGI. CDR3 coding DNA: TGTGCCAGCAGTTACAGGGCCGGGGAGCTGTTTTTT. It translates to CASSYRAGELFF.

This clonotype has more than one count but fewer than ten. The chain employs TRBV15 and TRBJ2-7, with a possible D match to TRBD2 (5 bases). The CDR3 has 13 residues. Germline V gives CDR1 LNHNV, CDR2 YYDKDF (reference sequence). Trimming pared 4 bases from V and 2 bases from J, leaving 9 bases between. The CDR3 bases are TGTGCCACCAGCAAGGACTCAGCCTACGAGCAGTACTTC. Protein sequence: CATSKDSAYEQYF.

CDR3 bases: TGCGCCAGCAGCTTGGGCGGGAGCGTCCAAGAGACCCAGTACTTC. Its translation is CASSLGGSVQETQYF. This rearrangement joins TRBV5-1 to TRBJ2-5; 7 bases line up with TRBD2. CDR3 length equals 15 residues. Trimming cost V 0 bases and J 1 base; bases outside gene matches: 3. Germline values: CDR1 SGHRS, CDR2 YFSETQ.

This chain links TRBV19 with TRBJ1-1, with D maybe TRBD1 (5 bases). V was clipped by 6 bases and J by 0 bases, with 11 bases between them. This CDR3 region has 14 residues. Germline values: CDR1 LNHDA, CDR2 SQIVND (reference sequence). This CDR3 is CASRTPTVNTEAFF. In DNA, the CDR3 is TGTGCCAGTAGAACCCCGACAGTGAACACTGAAGCTTTCTTT.

The rearrangement uses TRBV6-2 or TRBV6-3 and TRBJ2-7; D unresolved. Trimming cost V 5 bases and J 3 bases, with 8 bases left between them. Germline-derived CDR1 and CDR2 are MNHEY and SVGEGT. This CDR3 has 12 amino acids. This CDR3 is CASSITYYEQYF. The DNA for the CDR3 is TGTGCCAGCAGTATAACCTACTACGAGCAGTACTTC.

The V and J genes are TRBV4-2 and TRBJ2-2; D gene uncertain. Trimming stripped 2 bases from V and 13 bases from J, with 11 bases between. Germline-derived CDR1 and CDR2 are LGHNA and YNFKEQ. This CDR3 spans 12 amino acids. Written as DNA, the CDR3 is TGTGCCAGCAGCCAACGTCTTGGGTGGCTGTTTTTT. It specifies CASSQRLGWLFF.

The chain uses TRBV5-1 and TRBJ2-1; TRBD2 aligns across 14 bases. This CDR3 comprises 16 residues. J was trimmed by 10 bases and V by 4 bases; bases with no gene match: 10. CDR1 is SGHRS and CDR2 is YFSETQ in the germline V gene. CDR3 nucleotide sequence: TGCGCCAGCAGCGCTCGGACTAGCGGGAGGTTGCTAGAGCAGTTCTTC. Protein: CASSARTSGRLLEQFF. Together with reference TRBV5-1 and TRBJ2-1, the CDR3 gives the full variable domain: KAGVTQTPRYLIKTRGQQVTLSCSPISGHRSVSWYQQTPGQGLQFLFEYFSETQRNKGNFPGRFSGRQFSNSRSEMNVSTLELGDSALYLCASSARTSGRLLEQFFGPGTRLTVL.

This clonotype was seen more than once but under ten times. V gene TRBV20-1 combines with J gene TRBJ2-1; tentatively, D is TRBD2 (6 bases). The CDR3 length is 14 residues. Trimming pared 6 bases from V and 0 bases from J, leaving 12 bases between. CDR1 DFQATT and CDR2 SNEGSKA come from the germline V gene (reference sequence). CDR3 sequence reads: CSAISGASYNEQFF. In DNA, the CDR3 is TGCAGTGCGATTAGCGGAGCCTCCTACAATGAGCAGTTCTTC.

In its sample, this clonotype was seen a few times. This sequence joins TRBV12-3 or TRBV12-4 and TRBJ2-1; TRBD2 might be the D (5 bases). The germline V and J ends were trimmed by 3 bases and 14 bases, with 14 bases remaining between them. The CDR3 has 12 residues. CDR3 in amino acids: CASSLVGSRKFF. DNA of the CDR3: TGTGCCAGCAGTTTGGTTGGGAGTCGGAAGTTCTTC.

This chain joins TRBV4-3 and TRBJ2-6, with TRBD1 as a possible D gene (5 bases). There are 18 residues in the CDR3. V lost 3 bases and J 0 bases, leaving 15 bases between the germline ends. The germline CDR1 and CDR2 sequences are LGHNA and YSLEER. The CDR3 is CASSHLLQVPSGANVLTF. Written as DNA, the CDR3 is TGCGCCAGCAGCCATTTACTACAGGTTCCCTCTGGGGCCAACGTCCTGACTTTC.

The gene calls are TRBV29-1 and TRBJ2-5, with no clear D. The CDR3 is 13 amino acids. Trimming removed 3 bases at V and 7 bases at J, with 15 bases between. Germline loops: CDR1 SQVTM, CDR2 ANQGSEA. The CDR3 nucleotides read TGCAGCGTTGAGGAGAGCCTAGGCGTGACCCAGTACTTC. As protein: CSVEESLGVTQYF. The entire variable domain, with the rest obtained from reference TRBV29-1 and TRBJ2-5, is as follows: SAVISQKPSRDICQRGTSLTIQCQVDSQVTMMFWYRQQPGQSLTLIATANQGSEATYESGFVIDKFPISRPNLTFSTLTVSNMSPEDSSIYLCSVEESLGVTQYFGPGTRLLVL.

This chain links TRBV24-1 with TRBJ2-3, with 14 bases that match TRBD2. Trimming took 3 bases from V and 8 from J; bases not matched to a gene: 12. The CDR3 is 18 residues long. Germline V gives CDR1 KGHDR, CDR2 SFDVKD. This chain's CDR3 is CATSDPGLAGGRGGTQYF. In nucleotides, the CDR3 is TGTGCCACCAGTGATCCCGGACTAGCGGGAGGACGAGGGGGTACGCAGTATTTT.

The chain employs TRBV11-1 and TRBJ2-2; D remains ambiguous. This CDR3 is built from 13 residues. Germline V gene sequence: CDR1 SGHAT, CDR2 FQDESV (reference sequence). The V gene lost 6 bases and the J gene lost 6 bases, with 11 bases spanning the gap. CDR3 sequence: CASRFQVSGELFF. The CDR3 DNA is TGTGCCAGCAGGTTTCAGGTATCCGGGGAGCTGTTTTTT.

The chain is built from TRBV25-1 and TRBJ2-7; D is possibly TRBD1 (6 bases). The CDR3 is made up of 15 amino acids. The germline V gene encodes CDR1 MGHDK and CDR2 SYGVNS. Trimming took off 3 bases at V and 5 bases at J, with 17 bases between the two ends. The CDR3 DNA sequence: TGTGCCAGCAGTGACCACAGGGATTTTTCGGACGAGCAGTACTTC. Translated, it gives CASSDHRDFSDEQYF.

At least ten counts were recorded for this clonotype. The chain couples TRBV7-6 to TRBJ2-1; no reliable D call. This CDR3 contains 14 residues. V was clipped by 4 bases and J by 6 bases, with 13 bases between them. The germline V gene encodes CDR1 SGHVS and CDR2 FNYEAQ. DNA for the CDR3: TGTGCCAGCAGCTCCCTCGATAGGAGCAATGAGCAGTTCTTC. Translated: CASSSLDRSNEQFF.

The rearrangement uses TRBV6-5 and TRBJ2-7, with D possibly TRBD1 on 5 matching bases. The CDR3 is made up of 15 amino acids. Trimming took off 0 bases at V and 3 bases at J, with 12 bases between the two ends. Germline V gene lookup returns CDR1 MNHEY and CDR2 SVGAGI. The CDR3 spells CASSYSISGCYEQYF. DNA of the CDR3: TGTGCCAGCAGTTACTCGATATCAGGGTGCTACGAGCAGTACTTC.

The J gene is TRBJ1-5, the V gene TRBV6-6; possible D gene TRBD1, 6 bases. Germline loops: CDR1 MNHNY, CDR2 SVGAGI (reference sequence). The CDR3 sequence is 12 residues long. V shed 7 bases and J shed 11 bases, with 15 bases lying between them. The CDR3 DNA is TGTGCCAGCACGGACGGGGGCTTGACCCAGCATTTT. Protein product: CASTDGGLTQHF.

This clonotype has ten or more counts. The chain combines TRBV7-3 with TRBJ2-7; no firm D call. The V end was cut by 1 base, the J end by 2 bases, with 9 bases between. The CDR3 contains 14 residues. In germline, CDR1 is SGHTA, CDR2 FQGTGA. The CDR3 loop reads CASSLMGTTYEQYF. Written as DNA, the CDR3 is TGTGCCAGCAGCTTAATGGGCACGACCTACGAGCAGTACTTC.

This clonotype was seen ten or more times. This rearrangement joins TRBV29-1 to TRBJ1-5; possible D gene TRBD1, 6 bases. Trimming took 6 bases from V and 7 from J, leaving 13 bases between them. Germline values: CDR1 SQVTM, CDR2 ANQGSEA. CDR3 length: 12 residues. Here the CDR3 reads CSVGGPGQPQHF. The CDR3 DNA sequence: TGCAGCGTGGGGGGCCCCGGGCAGCCCCAGCATTTT.

J is TRBJ2-1 and V is TRBV9, with 14 bases identical to TRBD2. Germline V gene sequence: CDR1 SGDLS, CDR2 YYNGEE. This CDR3 has 17 amino acids. V was clipped by 0 bases and J by 7 bases; unmatched bases: 6. The CDR3 loop reads CASSVGTSGGLRNEQFF. The DNA for the CDR3 is TGTGCCAGCAGCGTAGGGACTAGCGGGGGGCTAAGGAATGAGCAGTTCTTC.

The chain uses TRBV29-1 and TRBJ1-5; TRBD1 agrees at 7 bases. There are 14 residues in the CDR3. V lost 6 bases and J lost 2; bases outside the gene matches: 7. Germline V gene lookup returns CDR1 SQVTM and CDR2 ANQGSEA. The CDR3 nucleotides are TGCAGCGTAACAACCGGGACAGGCAATCAGCCCCAGCATTTT. It is translated as CSVTTGTGNQPQHF.

DNA of the CDR3: TGTGCCAGCAGCGATACGGTAGAGCAGTACTTC. The encoded protein is CASSDTVEQYF. V gene TRBV12-3 or TRBV12-4 combines with J gene TRBJ2-7; the D is unclear. V shed 6 bases and J shed 7 bases, with 10 bases lying between them. The CDR3 consists of 11 residues.

The chain is built from TRBV6-1 and TRBJ2-3, with D unresolved. The V end lost 6 bases, the J end lost 4 bases, and 14 bases lay between the germline ends. The CDR3 is 14 amino acids. Per germline, CDR1 MNHNS and CDR2 SASEGT. The DNA for the CDR3 is TGTGCCAGCAGAACACTTTACGGCGCAGATACGCAGTATTTT. It codes for CASRTLYGADTQYF.

The J gene is TRBJ1-4, the V gene TRBV30; the D gene is possibly TRBD1 (5 bases). This CDR3 contains 15 residues. With 2 bases removed from V and 7 bases from J, the gap between germline ends came to 17 bases. Per germline, CDR1 GTSNPN and CDR2 SVGIG (reference sequence). This CDR3 reads CAWSLAGGFSEKLFF. The CDR3 DNA reads as TGTGCCTGGAGTCTGGCGGGGGGATTTAGTGAAAAACTGTTTTTT.

A few counts support this clonotype. The V and J genes are TRBV7-9 and TRBJ2-7, with TRBD1 identical over 7 bases. This CDR3 region has 15 residues. Germline V gives CDR1 SEHNR, CDR2 FQNEAQ (reference sequence). Unmatched junction bases numbered 13, after V lost 4 bases and J lost 7 bases. The CDR3, as DNA: TGTGCCAGCAGCTCCTCGGGACAGAGATTACGGGAGCAGTACTTC. As protein: CASSSSGQRLREQYF.

This sequence joins TRBV5-5 and TRBJ2-7; D may be TRBD1 (5 bases). The V gene lost 0 bases and the J gene lost 0 bases, with 16 bases spanning the gap. Per the germline V gene, CDR1 is SGHKS and CDR2 is YYEKEE (reference sequence). The CDR3 runs to 17 residues. The DNA for the CDR3 is TGTGCCAGCAGCTTGGAATTCGGCAGGGCCGACTCCTACGAGCAGTACTTC. It translates to CASSLEFGRADSYEQYF.

This clonotype was seen more than once but under ten times. The chain couples TRBV7-9 to TRBJ1-3, with D unresolved. V lost 1 base and J lost 2, with 12 bases in between. Germline V gene lookup returns CDR1 SEHNR and CDR2 FQNEAQ (reference sequence). The CDR3 covers 16 residues. CDR3 loop: CASSLDMVVTGNTIYF. The CDR3 DNA sequence: TGTGCCAGCAGCTTAGATATGGTTGTCACTGGAAACACCATATATTTT.

The table lists this clonotype with a few counts. The chain links TRBV5-8 to TRBJ2-1; the D is unclear. The CDR3 has 14 residues. Germline V gives CDR1 SGHTS, CDR2 YDEGEE. The V end was cut by 1 base, the J end by 7 bases, with 12 bases between. CDR3 residues: CASSLSISHNEQFF. CDR3 bases: TGTGCCAGCAGCTTGTCGATATCCCATAATGAGCAGTTCTTC.

The V call is TRBV20-1, the J call TRBJ2-3; D is unclear. Trimming removed 4 bases from V and 6 bases from J, with 11 bases in between. This CDR3 has 12 residues. CDR1 and CDR2 from the germline V gene are DFQATT and SNEGSKA (reference sequence). CDR3 nucleotides: TGCAGTGCTACCGCGGCTTGGGATACGCAGTATTTT. Translation: CSATAAWDTQYF.